Listed below are T cell receptor beta chains from one sample, sequenced in a study of T cell changes during pregnancy in multiple sclerosis. Assay: immunoSEQ multiplex PCR; the TCRdb copy retains only in-frame clones and omits some. The sample has about 44,000 clones; over 85% are singletons. The sample was CD4+ T cells from peripheral blood mononuclear cells, taken in the first trimester of pregnancy. These receptors came from a female donor with multiple sclerosis, enrolled in a pregnancy study. CDR3s include the opening cysteine and the closing phenylalanine or tryptophan. The order of the fields is V gene, D gene, J gene, clone size, CDR3 protein, CDR3 DNA. D genes are given only for firm matches. Some rows mark clone size as missing; the rest say once, few, many or name a class of expanded clone.

v_call: TRBV5-1; d_call: TRBD2; j_call: TRBJ2-3; clone_size: once; cdr3_aa: CASSSGGGDTQYF; cdr3_nt: TGCGCCAGCAGCTCGGGGGGGGGAGATACGCAGTATTTT
v_call: TRBV5-6; d_call: NA; j_call: TRBJ2-7; clone_size: NA; cdr3_aa: CASSRTETYEQYF; cdr3_nt: TGTGCCAGCAGCCGTACAGAAACCTACGAGCAGTACTTC
v_call: TRBV28; d_call: NA; j_call: TRBJ2-1; clone_size: once; cdr3_aa: CASQSGGDEQFF; cdr3_nt: TGTGCCAGCCAATCCGGGGGTGATGAGCAGTTCTTC
v_call: TRBV6-6; d_call: NA; j_call: TRBJ2-7; clone_size: NA; cdr3_aa: CASRGLGQQYF; cdr3_nt: TGTGCCAGCAGGGGACTCGGGCAGCAGTACTTC
v_call: TRBV7-9; d_call: NA; j_call: TRBJ2-7; clone_size: NA; cdr3_aa: CASSLGNWGRYEQYF; cdr3_nt: TGTGCCAGCAGCTTGGGTAATTGGGGCCGTTACGAGCAGTACTTC
v_call: TRBV4-1; d_call: TRBD2; j_call: TRBJ2-7; clone_size: NA; cdr3_aa: CASSRQGGVYEQYF; cdr3_nt: TGCGCCAGCAGCCGGCAGGGAGGGGTGTACGAGCAGTACTTC
v_call: TRBV18; d_call: NA; j_call: TRBJ1-1; clone_size: NA; cdr3_aa: CASSPNSVMNTEAFF; cdr3_nt: TGTGCCAGCTCACCAAACAGTGTGATGAACACTGAAGCTTTCTTT
v_call: TRBV5-1; d_call: TRBD2; j_call: TRBJ2-7; clone_size: NA; cdr3_aa: CASSLGTSGAYEQYF; cdr3_nt: TGCGCCAGCAGCTTGGGGACTAGCGGCGCCTACGAGCAGTACTTC
v_call: TRBV10-1; d_call: NA; j_call: TRBJ1-4; clone_size: NA; cdr3_aa: CASSEEVSVLATNEKLFF; cdr3_nt: TGCGCCAGCAGTGAGGAGGTGAGCGTTCTCGCAACTAATGAAAAACTGTTTTTT
v_call: TRBV7-6; d_call: NA; j_call: TRBJ2-1; clone_size: NA; cdr3_aa: CASSLGGGKGYNEQFF; cdr3_nt: TGTGCCAGCAGCTTAGGTGGGGGGAAAGGTTACAATGAGCAGTTCTTC
v_call: TRBV5-4; d_call: NA; j_call: TRBJ1-1; clone_size: NA; cdr3_aa: CASSLNTEAFF; cdr3_nt: TGTGCCAGCAGCCTTAACACTGAAGCTTTCTTT
v_call: TRBV7-2; d_call: NA; j_call: TRBJ2-1; clone_size: NA; cdr3_aa: CASSPGVEQFF; cdr3_nt: TGTGCCAGCAGCCCCGGGGTAGAGCAGTTCTTC
v_call: TRBV2; d_call: NA; j_call: TRBJ2-3; clone_size: NA; cdr3_aa: CASSEGHSRSPLSTDTQYF; cdr3_nt: TGTGCCAGCAGTGAAGGACATTCCAGGTCCCCGCTTAGCACAGATACGCAGTATTTT
v_call: TRBV6-5; d_call: NA; j_call: TRBJ2-4; clone_size: NA; cdr3_aa: CASAWDNRAKNIQYF; cdr3_nt: TGTGCCAGCGCCTGGGACAACAGGGCCAAAAACATTCAGTACTTC
v_call: TRBV18; d_call: TRBD1; j_call: TRBJ2-1; clone_size: once; cdr3_aa: CASSLSSGTEPHNEQFF; cdr3_nt: TGTGCCAGCTCACTCAGCTCCGGGACAGAGCCCCACAATGAGCAGTTCTTC
v_call: TRBV6-6; d_call: TRBD2; j_call: TRBJ2-7; clone_size: once; cdr3_aa: CASSYLAGKGEQYF; cdr3_nt: TGTGCCAGCAGTTATTTAGCGGGAAAGGGCGAGCAGTACTTC
v_call: TRBV5-1; d_call: NA; j_call: TRBJ2-3; clone_size: NA; cdr3_aa: CASSFQSGYTDTQYF; cdr3_nt: TGCGCCAGCAGCTTCCAGTCGGGGTATACAGATACGCAGTATTTT
v_call: TRBV28; d_call: TRBD2; j_call: TRBJ2-7; clone_size: NA; cdr3_aa: CASSPPGTSVYEQYF; cdr3_nt: TGTGCCAGCAGTCCCCCCGGGACTAGCGTCTACGAGCAGTACTTC
v_call: TRBV4-2; d_call: TRBD1; j_call: TRBJ1-2; clone_size: NA; cdr3_aa: CASSQVLGTGGVYGYTF; cdr3_nt: TGTGCCAGCAGCCAAGTCCTCGGGACAGGGGGCGTCTATGGCTACACCTTC
v_call: TRBV19; d_call: TRBD2; j_call: TRBJ2-2; clone_size: few; cdr3_aa: CASSQRETNTGELFF; cdr3_nt: TGTGCCAGTAGCCAGCGGGAGACCAACACCGGGGAGCTGTTTTTT
v_call: TRBV2; d_call: NA; j_call: TRBJ2-2; clone_size: NA; cdr3_aa: CASTSQGIIGELFF; cdr3_nt: TGTGCCAGCACTAGTCAGGGGATAATCGGGGAGCTGTTTTTT
v_call: TRBV19; d_call: NA; j_call: TRBJ1-5; clone_size: NA; cdr3_aa: CASSQRDPNQPQHF; cdr3_nt: TGTGCCAGTAGCCAGCGGGATCCCAATCAGCCCCAGCATTTT
v_call: TRBV2; d_call: TRBD1; j_call: TRBJ2-2; clone_size: once; cdr3_aa: CASRPDRAMGGELFF; cdr3_nt: TGTGCCAGCAGACCAGACAGGGCGATGGGCGGGGAGCTGTTTTTT
v_call: TRBV2; d_call: TRBD1; j_call: TRBJ2-2; clone_size: NA; cdr3_aa: CASSTGYVNTGELFF; cdr3_nt: TGTGCCAGCTCGACAGGGTACGTGAACACCGGGGAGCTGTTTTTT
v_call: TRBV6-5; d_call: NA; j_call: TRBJ1-5; clone_size: NA; cdr3_aa: CASSPGQRNQPQHF; cdr3_nt: TGTGCCAGCAGCCCTGGACAACGCAATCAGCCCCAGCATTTT
v_call: TRBV7-2; d_call: NA; j_call: TRBJ1-5; clone_size: NA; cdr3_aa: CASSLGFNQPQHF; cdr3_nt: TGTGCCAGCAGCTTGGGCTTCAATCAGCCCCAGCATTTT
v_call: TRBV30; d_call: TRBD2; j_call: TRBJ2-7; clone_size: NA; cdr3_aa: CAWSVSLAGRYEQYF; cdr3_nt: TGTGCCTGGAGTGTCAGCCTAGCGGGAAGGTACGAGCAGTACTTC
v_call: TRBV27; d_call: TRBD2; j_call: TRBJ2-7; clone_size: NA; cdr3_aa: CASSLFGRTSGRADQSYEQYF; cdr3_nt: TGTGCCAGCAGTTTATTTGGTAGGACTAGCGGGAGGGCCGATCAATCCTACGAGCAGTACTTC
v_call: TRBV2; d_call: NA; j_call: TRBJ1-5; clone_size: NA; cdr3_aa: CASSGGGFRSAQHF; cdr3_nt: TGTGCCAGCAGTGGGGGGGGGTTTCGATCGGCCCAGCATTTT
v_call: TRBV28; d_call: TRBD1; j_call: TRBJ2-7; clone_size: NA; cdr3_aa: CASSGTGRYYEQYF; cdr3_nt: TGTGCCAGCAGTGGGACAGGGCGTTACTACGAGCAGTACTTC
v_call: TRBV11-2; d_call: TRBD1; j_call: TRBJ1-1; clone_size: NA; cdr3_aa: CASSLVVRQGTLNTEAFF; cdr3_nt: TGTGCCAGCAGCTTAGTGGTTAGACAGGGGACCTTGAACACTGAAGCTTTCTTT
v_call: TRBV28; d_call: NA; j_call: TRBJ2-3; clone_size: NA; cdr3_aa: CASSPPVDTQYF; cdr3_nt: TGTGCCAGCAGCCCTCCGGTAGATACGCAGTATTTT
v_call: TRBV5-1; d_call: NA; j_call: TRBJ2-3; clone_size: once; cdr3_aa: CASSPGRTGRRGTDTQYF; cdr3_nt: TGCGCCAGCAGCCCTGGCAGAACAGGGCGGAGAGGCACAGATACGCAGTATTTT